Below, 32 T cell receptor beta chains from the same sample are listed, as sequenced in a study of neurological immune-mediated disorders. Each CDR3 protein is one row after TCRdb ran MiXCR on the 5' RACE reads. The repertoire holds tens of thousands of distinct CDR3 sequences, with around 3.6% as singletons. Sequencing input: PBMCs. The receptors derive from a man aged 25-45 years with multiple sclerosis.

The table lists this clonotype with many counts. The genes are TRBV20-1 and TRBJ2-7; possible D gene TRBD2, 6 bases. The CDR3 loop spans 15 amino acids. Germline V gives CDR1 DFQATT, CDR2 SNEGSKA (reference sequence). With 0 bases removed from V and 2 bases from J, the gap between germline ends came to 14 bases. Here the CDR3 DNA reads TGCAGTGCTAGAGATCAGGGTCCGGGGGCCTACGAGCAGTACTTC. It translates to CSARDQGPGAYEQYF.

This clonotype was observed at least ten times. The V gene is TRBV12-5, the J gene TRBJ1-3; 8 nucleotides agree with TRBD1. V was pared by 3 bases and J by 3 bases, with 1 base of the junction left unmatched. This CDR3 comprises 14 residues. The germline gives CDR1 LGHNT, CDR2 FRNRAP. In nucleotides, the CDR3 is TGTGCTAGTGGTTTCGGACAGGGTGGAAACACCATATATTTT. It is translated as CASGFGQGGNTIYF.

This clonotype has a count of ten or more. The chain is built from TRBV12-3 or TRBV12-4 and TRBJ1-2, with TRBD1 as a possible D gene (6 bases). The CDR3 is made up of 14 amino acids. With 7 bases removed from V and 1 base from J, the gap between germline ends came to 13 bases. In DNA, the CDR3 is TGTGCCAGCACCACTCGGACAGATAACTATGGCTACACCTTC. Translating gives CASTTRTDNYGYTF.

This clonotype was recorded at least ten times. The CDR3: CSASGRSYEQYF. The CDR3 DNA sequence: TGCAGTGCTAGCGGGAGGTCTTACGAGCAGTACTTC. V gene TRBV20-1 combines with J gene TRBJ2-7; 7 bases agree with TRBD2. This CDR3 spans 12 amino acids. Germline trimming cut 3 bases from V and 4 bases from J; bases unmatched to any gene: 3. The germline CDR1 and CDR2 sequences are DFQATT and SNEGSKA (reference sequence).

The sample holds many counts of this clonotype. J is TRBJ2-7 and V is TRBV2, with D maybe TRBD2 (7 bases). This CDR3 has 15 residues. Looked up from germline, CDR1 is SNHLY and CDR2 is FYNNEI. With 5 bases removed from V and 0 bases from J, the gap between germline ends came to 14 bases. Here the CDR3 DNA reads TGTGCCAGCAGTCCCCGGGGGGCCGGCTCCTACGAGCAGTACTTC. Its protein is CASSPRGAGSYEQYF.

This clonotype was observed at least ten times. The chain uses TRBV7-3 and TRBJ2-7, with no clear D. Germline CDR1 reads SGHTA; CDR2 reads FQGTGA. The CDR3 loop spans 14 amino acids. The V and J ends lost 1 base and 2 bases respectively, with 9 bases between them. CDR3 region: CASSLIPKTYEQYF. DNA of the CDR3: TGTGCCAGCAGCTTAATCCCCAAGACCTACGAGCAGTACTTC. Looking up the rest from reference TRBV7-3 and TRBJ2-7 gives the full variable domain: GAGVSQTPSNKVTEKGKYVELRCDPISGHTALYWYRQSLGQGPEFLIYFQGTGAADDSGLPNDRFFAVRPEGSVSTLKIQRTERGDSAVYLCASSLIPKTYEQYFGPGTRLTVT.

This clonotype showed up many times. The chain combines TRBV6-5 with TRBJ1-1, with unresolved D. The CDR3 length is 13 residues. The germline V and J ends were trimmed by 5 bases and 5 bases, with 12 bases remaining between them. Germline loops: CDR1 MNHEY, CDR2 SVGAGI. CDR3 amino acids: CASSPPTRTEAFF. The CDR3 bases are TGTGCCAGCAGTCCCCCGACCCGTACTGAAGCTTTCTTT.

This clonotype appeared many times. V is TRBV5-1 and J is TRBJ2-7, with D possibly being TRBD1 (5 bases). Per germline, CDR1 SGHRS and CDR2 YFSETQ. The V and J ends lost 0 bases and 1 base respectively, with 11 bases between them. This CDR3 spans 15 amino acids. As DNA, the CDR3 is TGCGCCAGCAGCTTGGAGTCTCAGGGTTCCTACGAGCAGTACTTC. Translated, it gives CASSLESQGSYEQYF. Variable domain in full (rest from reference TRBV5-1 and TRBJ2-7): KAGVTQTPRYLIKTRGQQVTLSCSPISGHRSVSWYQQTPGQGLQFLFEYFSETQRNKGNFPGRFSGRQFSNSRSEMNVSTLELGDSALYLCASSLESQGSYEQYFGPGTRLTVT.

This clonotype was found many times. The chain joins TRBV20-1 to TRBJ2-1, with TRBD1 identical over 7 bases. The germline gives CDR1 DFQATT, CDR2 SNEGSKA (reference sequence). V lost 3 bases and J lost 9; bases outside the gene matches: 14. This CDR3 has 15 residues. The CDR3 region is CSASSLTGFRFEQFF. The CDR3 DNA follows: TGCAGTGCTAGTTCTTTGACAGGGTTTCGGTTTGAGCAGTTCTTC.

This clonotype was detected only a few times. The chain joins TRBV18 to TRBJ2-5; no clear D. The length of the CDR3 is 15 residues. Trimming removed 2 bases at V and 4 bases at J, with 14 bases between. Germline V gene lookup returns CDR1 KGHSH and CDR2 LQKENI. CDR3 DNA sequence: TGTGCCAGCTCACCAAGAGACACCCCACGAGAGACCCAGTACTTC. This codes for CASSPRDTPRETQYF.

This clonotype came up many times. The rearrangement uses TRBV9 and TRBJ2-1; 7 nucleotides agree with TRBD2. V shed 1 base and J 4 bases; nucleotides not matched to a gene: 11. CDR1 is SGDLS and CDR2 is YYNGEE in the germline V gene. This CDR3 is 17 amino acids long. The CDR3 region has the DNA TGTGCCAGCAGCGTACCGGGGTCGGGAGGCGGGTACAATGAGCAGTTCTTC. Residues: CASSVPGSGGGYNEQFF.

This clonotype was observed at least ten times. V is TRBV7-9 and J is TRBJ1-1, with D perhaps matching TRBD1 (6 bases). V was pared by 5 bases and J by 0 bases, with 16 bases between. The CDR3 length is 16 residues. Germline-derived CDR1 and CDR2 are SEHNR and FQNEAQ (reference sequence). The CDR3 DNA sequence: TGTGCCAGCAGCCCCGGCGGCAGGGGATTGAACACTGAAGCTTTCTTT. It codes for CASSPGGRGLNTEAFF.

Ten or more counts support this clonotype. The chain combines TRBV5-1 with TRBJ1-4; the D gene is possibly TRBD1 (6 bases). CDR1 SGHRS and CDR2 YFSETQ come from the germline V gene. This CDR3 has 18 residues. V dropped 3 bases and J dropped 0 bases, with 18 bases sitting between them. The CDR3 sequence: CASSWRYRVGATNEKLFF. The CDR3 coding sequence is TGCGCCAGCAGCTGGAGGTACAGGGTTGGAGCAACTAATGAAAAACTGTTTTTT. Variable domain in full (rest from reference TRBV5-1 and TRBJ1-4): KAGVTQTPRYLIKTRGQQVTLSCSPISGHRSVSWYQQTPGQGLQFLFEYFSETQRNKGNFPGRFSGRQFSNSRSEMNVSTLELGDSALYLCASSWRYRVGATNEKLFFGSGTQLSVL.

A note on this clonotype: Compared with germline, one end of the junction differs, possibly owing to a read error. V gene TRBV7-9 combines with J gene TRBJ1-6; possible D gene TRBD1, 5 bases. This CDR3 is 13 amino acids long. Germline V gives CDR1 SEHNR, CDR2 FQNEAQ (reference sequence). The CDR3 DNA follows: TGTGCCAGCAGCTTAGCGCTAGGGGACGGCCTCAACTTT. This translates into CASSLALGDGLNF. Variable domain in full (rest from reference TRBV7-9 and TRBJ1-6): DTGVSQNPRHKITKRGQNVTFRCDPISEHNRLYWYRQTLGQGPEFLTYFQNEAQLEKSRLLSDRFSAERPKGSFSTLEIQRTEQGDSAMYLCASSLALGDGLNFGNGTRLTVT.

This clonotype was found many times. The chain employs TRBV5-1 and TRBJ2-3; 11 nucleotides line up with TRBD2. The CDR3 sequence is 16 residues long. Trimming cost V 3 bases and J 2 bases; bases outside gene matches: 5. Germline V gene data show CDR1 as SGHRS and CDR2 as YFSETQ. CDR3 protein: CASSSMTSGATDTQYF. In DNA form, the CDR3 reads TGCGCCAGCAGCTCCATGACTAGCGGGGCCACAGATACGCAGTATTTT.

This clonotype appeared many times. The CDR3 DNA reads as TGCGCCAGCAGCTTGGGGTTTGCTGCGCAGTATTTT. Protein sequence: CASSLGFAAQYF. The rearrangement joins TRBV5-1 to TRBJ2-3; D gene unclear. The CDR3 loop spans 12 amino acids. Trimming pared 0 bases from V and 10 bases from J, leaving 9 bases between. Germline CDR1 and CDR2: SGHRS and YFSETQ. The full variable domain, with the rest looked up from reference TRBV5-1 and TRBJ2-3, is KAGVTQTPRYLIKTRGQQVTLSCSPISGHRSVSWYQQTPGQGLQFLFEYFSETQRNKGNFPGRFSGRQFSNSRSEMNVSTLELGDSALYLCASSLGFAAQYFGPGTRLTVL.

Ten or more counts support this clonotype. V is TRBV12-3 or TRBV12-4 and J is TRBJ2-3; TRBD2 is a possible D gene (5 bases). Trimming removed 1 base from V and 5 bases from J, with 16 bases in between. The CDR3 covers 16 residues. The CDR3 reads CASSLGQPRRGDTQYF. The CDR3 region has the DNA TGTGCCAGCAGTTTAGGGCAGCCTCGACGGGGAGATACGCAGTATTTT.

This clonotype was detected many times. The CDR3 nucleotides are TGTGCCAGCTCACCGGGACAGGGGGCCGTGAACACCATATATTTT. Translation gives CASSPGQGAVNTIYF. The chain carries TRBV18 and TRBJ1-3; TRBD1 matches at 12 bases. The trim removed 3 bases at V and 7 bases at J, leaving 4 bases unmatched. Looked up from germline, CDR1 is KGHSH and CDR2 is LQKENI. The CDR3 length is 15 residues.

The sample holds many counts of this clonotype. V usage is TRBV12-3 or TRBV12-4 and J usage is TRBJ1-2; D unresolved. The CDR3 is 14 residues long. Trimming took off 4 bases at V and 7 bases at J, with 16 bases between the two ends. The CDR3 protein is CASSSWEKVVGYTF. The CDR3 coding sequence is TGTGCCAGCAGTTCATGGGAAAAGGTTGTTGGCTACACCTTC.

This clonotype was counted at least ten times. CDR3 amino acids: CSAIAANFGLNEQFF. CDR3 DNA sequence: TGCAGTGCTATAGCGGCGAACTTTGGTTTAAATGAGCAGTTCTTC. The V call is TRBV20-1, the J call TRBJ2-1; D might be TRBD2 (6 bases). V was pared by 4 bases and J by 7 bases, with 20 bases between. Germline V gene lookup returns CDR1 DFQATT and CDR2 SNEGSKA (reference sequence). There are 15 residues in the CDR3.

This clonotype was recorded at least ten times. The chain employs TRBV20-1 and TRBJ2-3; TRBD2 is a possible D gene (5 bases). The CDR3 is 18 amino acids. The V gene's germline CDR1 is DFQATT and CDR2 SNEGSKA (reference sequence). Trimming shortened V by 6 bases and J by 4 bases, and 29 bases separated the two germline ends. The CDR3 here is CSATHHATEGRVADTQYF. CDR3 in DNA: TGCAGTGCGACCCACCATGCTACCGAGGGTCGGGTCGCAGATACGCAGTATTTT.

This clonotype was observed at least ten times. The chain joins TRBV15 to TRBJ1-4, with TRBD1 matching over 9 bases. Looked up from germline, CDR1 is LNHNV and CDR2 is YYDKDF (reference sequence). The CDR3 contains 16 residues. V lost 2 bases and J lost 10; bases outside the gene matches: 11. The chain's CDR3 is CATSRPTQGAVSKLFF. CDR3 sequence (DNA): TGTGCCACCAGCAGACCTACACAGGGGGCCGTGTCAAAACTGTTTTTT.

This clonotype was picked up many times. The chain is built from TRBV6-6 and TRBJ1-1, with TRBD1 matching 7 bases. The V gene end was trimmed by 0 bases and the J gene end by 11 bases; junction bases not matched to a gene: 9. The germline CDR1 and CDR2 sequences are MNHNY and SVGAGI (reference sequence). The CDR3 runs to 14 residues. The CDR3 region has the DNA TGTGCCAGCAGTTACTCCGACAGGGAGGTTCGGGCTTTCTTT. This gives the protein CASSYSDREVRAFF.

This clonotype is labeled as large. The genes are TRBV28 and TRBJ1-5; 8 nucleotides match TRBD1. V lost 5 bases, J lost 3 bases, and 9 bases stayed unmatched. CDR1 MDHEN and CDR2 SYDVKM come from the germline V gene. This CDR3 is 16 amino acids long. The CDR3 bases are TGTGCCAGCAGTGACGGACAGGGTATGTACAATCAGCCCCAGCATTTT. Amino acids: CASSDGQGMYNQPQHF.

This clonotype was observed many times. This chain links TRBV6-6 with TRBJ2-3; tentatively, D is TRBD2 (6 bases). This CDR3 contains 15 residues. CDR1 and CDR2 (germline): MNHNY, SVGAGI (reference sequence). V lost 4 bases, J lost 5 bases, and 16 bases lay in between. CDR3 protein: CASSSSAGSGDTQYF. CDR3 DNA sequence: TGTGCCAGCAGTTCGTCGGCGGGGTCTGGAGATACGCAGTATTTT.

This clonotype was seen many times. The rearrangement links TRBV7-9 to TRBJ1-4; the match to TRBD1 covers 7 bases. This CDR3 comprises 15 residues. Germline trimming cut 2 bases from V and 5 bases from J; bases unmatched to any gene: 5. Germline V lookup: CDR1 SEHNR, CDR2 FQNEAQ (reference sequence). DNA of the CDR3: TGTGCCAGCAGCTTAAGGGGACAGCAGAATGAAAAACTGTTTTTT. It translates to CASSLRGQQNEKLFF.

The CDR3 here is CASILGPRRLNTEAFF. Here the CDR3 DNA reads TGTGCCAGCATCTTGGGTCCCAGGAGACTGAACACTGAAGCTTTCTTT. The chain couples TRBV6-6 to TRBJ1-1, with D hard to call. The CDR3 extends over 16 amino acids. Germline V gene data show CDR1 as MNHNY and CDR2 as SVGAGI (reference sequence). V was clipped by 7 bases and J by 0 bases, with 18 bases between them.

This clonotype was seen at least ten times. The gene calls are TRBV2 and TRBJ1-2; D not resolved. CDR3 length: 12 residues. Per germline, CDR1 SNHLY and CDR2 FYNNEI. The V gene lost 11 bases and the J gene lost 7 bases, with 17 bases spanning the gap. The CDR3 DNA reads TGTGCCTGTCCTAGGTCAACGGGTGGCTACACCTTC. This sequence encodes CACPRSTGGYTF.

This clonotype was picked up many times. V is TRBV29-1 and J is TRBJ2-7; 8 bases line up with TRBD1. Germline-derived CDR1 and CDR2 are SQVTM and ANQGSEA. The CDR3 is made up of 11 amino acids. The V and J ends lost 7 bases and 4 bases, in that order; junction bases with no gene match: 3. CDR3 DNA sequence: TGCAGCGCTAACAGGGGGTACGAGCAGTACTTC. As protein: CSANRGYEQYF.

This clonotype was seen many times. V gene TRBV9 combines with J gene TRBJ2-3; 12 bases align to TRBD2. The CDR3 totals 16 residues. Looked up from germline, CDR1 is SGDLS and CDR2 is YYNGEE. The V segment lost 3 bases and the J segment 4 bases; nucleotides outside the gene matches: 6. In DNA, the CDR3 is TGTGCCAGCAGCGGGATACTAGCGGGAGGACCAGATACGCAGTATTTT. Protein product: CASSGILAGGPDTQYF.

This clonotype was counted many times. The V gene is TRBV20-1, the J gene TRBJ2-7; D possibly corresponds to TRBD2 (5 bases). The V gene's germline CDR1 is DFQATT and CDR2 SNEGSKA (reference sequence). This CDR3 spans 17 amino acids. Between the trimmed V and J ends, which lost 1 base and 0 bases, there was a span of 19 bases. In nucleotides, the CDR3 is TGCAGTGCTAGAGCCAACGATCCGGGATTAAGCTCCTACGAGCAGTACTTC. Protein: CSARANDPGLSSYEQYF.

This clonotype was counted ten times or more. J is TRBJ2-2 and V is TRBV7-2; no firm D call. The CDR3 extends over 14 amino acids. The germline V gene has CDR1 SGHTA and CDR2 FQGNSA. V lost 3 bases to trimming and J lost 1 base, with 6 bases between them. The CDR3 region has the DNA TGTGCCAGCAGCTTTCAACAGAACACCGGGGAGCTGTTTTTT. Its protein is CASSFQQNTGELFF.